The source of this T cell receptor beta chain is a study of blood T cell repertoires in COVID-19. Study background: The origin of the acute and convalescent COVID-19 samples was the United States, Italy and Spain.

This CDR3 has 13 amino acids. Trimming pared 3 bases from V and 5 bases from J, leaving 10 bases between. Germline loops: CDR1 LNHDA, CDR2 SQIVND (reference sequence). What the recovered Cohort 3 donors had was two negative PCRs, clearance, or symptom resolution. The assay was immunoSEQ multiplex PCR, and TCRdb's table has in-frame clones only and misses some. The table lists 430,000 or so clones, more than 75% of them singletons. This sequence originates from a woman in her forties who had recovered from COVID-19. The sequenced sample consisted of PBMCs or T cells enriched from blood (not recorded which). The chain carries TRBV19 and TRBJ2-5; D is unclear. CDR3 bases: TGTGCCAGTAGTATGCCTTTAACTGAGACCCAGTACTTC. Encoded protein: CASSMPLTETQYF.